This note documents a single TCR beta chain sequence. Its specificity is not known. TCRdb independently ran MiXCR on the RT-PCR reads; one entry per CDR3 protein. The table records approximately 700,000 distinct CDR3 sequences, more than 11% of them present only once. The sample belongs to a study of response to subunit inactivated influenza vaccine. The study, taken as a whole, reports: The study's authors posited that every seasonal influenza vaccination enlists few new T cells.

This CDR3 is 17 amino acids long. V lost 5 bases to trimming and J lost 0 bases; unmatched junction nucleotides: 8. Germline CDR1 SEHNR, CDR2 FQNEAQ (reference sequence). V gene TRBV7-9 combines with J gene TRBJ2-5; 11 nucleotides match TRBD1. The input for sequencing was PBMCs from blood, taken around 15 days before vaccination. The TCR sequence derives from a man over 45 who received an inactivated influenza vaccine. The CDR3 nucleotides read TGTGCCAGCAGCCGGCGGGGGGACAGGGGGTACCAAGAGACCCAGTACTTC. Translation gives CASSRRGDRGYQETQYF.